This T cell receptor beta chain was recovered during a study of identifying expanded T cells in peripheral blood. Study-wide points: Technical replicates showed about 1.2 changed clones; approximately 2 weeks 15 to 20; four weeks 19. Variance in clone template counts between approximately two-week samples significantly increased with total template count across all healthy donors.

The CDR3 extends over 12 amino acids. Germline V CDR1 and CDR2: MNHEY, SVGAGI. Profiling relied on immunoSEQ multiplex PCR, and the TCRdb table lists in-frame clones only, not all of them. Among 100,000 to 150,000 clones listed, approximately 86% were seen once. Notes on this clone: Its antigen is as yet unknown.

No infections or other immune events were documented during collection. Material: blood. The TCR comes from a person aged 18-70 years in good health. The rearrangement links TRBV6-5 to TRBJ1-6, with a possible D match to TRBD1 (5 bases). This CDR3 is CASTRRGSPLHF. CDR3 sequence (DNA): TGTGCATCGACTCGTAGGGGTTCACCCCTCCACTTT.